What follows describes a single T cell receptor beta chain. Its antigen is as yet unknown. This record comes from a study of long-term antiretroviral therapy in people with HIV. Study results and caveats: Repertoires looked antigen-experienced, with only a slight naive shift after ART. The study found that diversity rose after ART but stayed below transplant donor controls.

The assay used was immunoSEQ (version v3.0), run at survey level. Assay used: immunoSEQ multiplex PCR; TCRdb lists only in-frame clones, some missing. This sample has 20,000 to 30,000 clones; 83% occur once, and the top ten carry 23%. V was pared by 5 bases and J by 4 bases, with 17 bases between. In germline, CDR1 is SGHTA, CDR2 FQGNSA. CDR3 length: 15 residues. PBMC samples from each donor numbered at least one pre-ART and at least two post-ART. This chain links TRBV7-2 with TRBJ2-5; tentative D call: TRBD2 (6 bases). The starting material was unsorted PBMCs, obtained 0.4 years after starting antiretroviral therapy. This clonotype originated in a man aged 50 or older with HIV. The CDR3, as DNA: TGTGCCAGCAGCCCCCGGGACTTCGACGGAGAGACCCAGTACTTC. Amino acid sequence: CASSPRDFDGETQYF.